Listed below are T cell receptor beta chains from one sample, sequenced in a study of blood T cell repertoires in COVID-19. Here immunoSEQ multiplex PCR was the method, and the copy in TCRdb shows in-frame clones only, minus some. The table has 200,000 to 250,000 clones, about four fifths seen once; the top ten hold about 3.4%. The sample comprised PBMCs or T cells enriched from blood (not recorded which). The source is a woman aged 55-75 years who had recovered from COVID-19. Each CDR3 is given with its conserved first and last residue. A D gene is named only where the DNA matches it firmly. A clone size is listed for some rows: how often the clone was seen (once, few, many), or a class if it is expanded.

TGTGCCAGCAGCTCACTCGACAGGGGGCGCTACGAGCAGTACTTC CASSSLDRGRYEQYF TRBJ2-7 TRBD1 TRBV11-2 .
TGTGCCAGCAGCGGCACAAGGACAGGAGAAGCTTTCTTT CASSGTRTGEAFF TRBJ1-1 TRBD1 TRBV9 .
TGTGCCAGCTCAACTAGCGGGAGGGCCGATGAGCAGTACTTC CASSTSGRADEQYF TRBJ2-7 TRBD2 TRBV18 .
TGTGCCAGCTCACCACCGTCGAGGGCTGATGAGCAGTTCTTC CASSPPSRADEQFF TRBJ2-1 . TRBV18 .
TGTGCTAGTGGTTTAGGGCGGGTGGGAAGCAATGAGCAGTTCTTC CASGLGRVGSNEQFF TRBJ2-1 . TRBV12-5 .
TGTGCCAGCAGCGTAGGGGCGGGACAGGGGGCCCGAGAGACCCAGTACTTC CASSVGAGQGARETQYF TRBJ2-5 TRBD1 TRBV9 .
TGTGCCAGCAGCTTTGAGGGCAATGAGCAGTTCTTC CASSFEGNEQFF TRBJ2-1 . TRBV5-7 .
TGTGCCAGCAGCCAATCGGTAAACACCGGGGAGCTGTTTTTT CASSQSVNTGELFF TRBJ2-2 . TRBV3-1/TRBV3-2 .
TGTGCCAGCAGCTCTCACGTCCCTAGCGGGGGGGCCCCCTACAATGAGCAGTTCTTC CASSSHVPSGGAPYNEQFF TRBJ2-1 TRBD2 TRBV4-2 .
TGTGCCAGCAGCTTGAGTGCGGGGAGCCTCGTGGATGAGCAGTTCTTC CASSLSAGSLVDEQFF TRBJ2-1 . TRBV7-2 .
TGCGCCAGCAGCCAAGATCAGGGAACCAATCAGCCCCAGCATTTT CASSQDQGTNQPQHF TRBJ1-5 . TRBV4-1 .
TGTGCCAGCAGCCGGACAGAGAGCTACGAGCAGTACTTC CASSRTESYEQYF TRBJ2-7 . TRBV12-3/TRBV12-4 .
TGTGCCAGCAGCAAGGGACAGGGGGCGAGAAAACTGTTTTTT CASSKGQGARKLFF TRBJ1-4 . TRBV21-1 .
TGTGCCAGCAGCTTTCTCCCGGACCCAGCGGATCAGCCCCAGCATTTT CASSFLPDPADQPQHF TRBJ1-5 . TRBV5-8 .
TGTGCCAGTAGAGGGGGTGCGGGACAGGGAAACACTGAAGCTTTCTTT CASRGGAGQGNTEAFF TRBJ1-1 TRBD1 TRBV19 .
TGTGCCAGCAGCTCAGGGGGATGGCAGGGGACTGACACCATATATTTT CASSSGGWQGTDTIYF TRBJ1-3 TRBD1 TRBV7-6 .
TGTGCCAGCAGCCGGGGACAGCAGAACACTGAAGCTTTCTTT CASSRGQQNTEAFF TRBJ1-1 TRBD1 TRBV7-2 .
TGTGCCAGTAGTAGTATCGAAGCGGCCAGCTACGAGCAGTACTTC CASSSIEAASYEQYF TRBJ2-7 . TRBV19 once
TGCAGCGTTGAGAGGGGGCTTGAGACCGGGGAGCTGTTTTTT CSVERGLETGELFF TRBJ2-2 TRBD1 TRBV29-1 .
TGTGCCAGCAGTCTACAGGGAATGAATCAGCCCCAGCATTTT CASSLQGMNQPQHF TRBJ1-5 . TRBV6-2/TRBV6-3 .
TGCGCCAGCAGTGAGTCCAGGGGGGAGCAGTACTTC CASSESRGEQYF TRBJ2-7 TRBD1 TRBV10-1 .
TGTGCCAGCAGCCCAGGGACAGCGAATTCACCCCTCCACTTT CASSPGTANSPLHF TRBJ1-6 TRBD1 TRBV7-2 .
TGTGCCAGTAGTATAGTACAGGGCGGAATGATTGGCTACACCTTC CASSIVQGGMIGYTF TRBJ1-2 . TRBV19 .
TGTGCCAGCAGCTTCCTCCCCGGGGAGCTGTTTTTT CASSFLPGELFF TRBJ2-2 . TRBV7-2 .
TGTGCCAGCAGCTTCGGGTTGGATGAAAAACTGTTTTTT CASSFGLDEKLFF TRBJ1-4 . TRBV7-2 .
TGTGCCAGCAGCCAGACAGGGAACACTGAAGCTTTCTTT CASSQTGNTEAFF TRBJ1-1 . TRBV3-1/TRBV3-2 .
TGTGCCAGCTCACCGGGGGCACAGGTCGGGACCCAGTACTTC CASSPGAQVGTQYF TRBJ2-5 . TRBV18 .
TGTGCCAGCAGTTTGGGCCCGACAGGGCCAGATACGCAGTATTTT CASSLGPTGPDTQYF TRBJ2-3 TRBD1 TRBV27 .
TGTGCCAGCAGCTTAGATTCCAGAAGCGACGAGCAGTACTTC CASSLDSRSDEQYF TRBJ2-7 . TRBV7-3 .
TGTGCCAGCAGCGTACGGAAGGACGGGGGTGGCTCTGAAGCTTTCTTT CASSVRKDGGGSEAFF TRBJ1-1 . TRBV9 once
TGTGCCAGCAGTTACGGGGACAGCTCCTACAATGAGCAGTTCTTC CASSYGDSSYNEQFF TRBJ2-1 TRBD1 TRBV6-2/TRBV6-3 .
TGTGCCAGCAGCGAGACAGGGAAGCAGTACTTC CASSETGKQYF TRBJ2-7 TRBD1 TRBV12-3/TRBV12-4 .